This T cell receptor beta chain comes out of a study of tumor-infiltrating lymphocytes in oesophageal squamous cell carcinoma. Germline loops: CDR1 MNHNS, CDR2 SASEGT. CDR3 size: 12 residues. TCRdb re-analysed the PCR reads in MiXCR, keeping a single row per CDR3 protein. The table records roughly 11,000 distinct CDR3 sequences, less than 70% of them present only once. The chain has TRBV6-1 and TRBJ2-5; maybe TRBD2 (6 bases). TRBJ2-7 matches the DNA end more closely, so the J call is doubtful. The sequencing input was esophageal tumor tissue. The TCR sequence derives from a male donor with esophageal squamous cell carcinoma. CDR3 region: CATRGSPSEQYF. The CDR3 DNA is TGTGCCACCCGGGGGTCGCCCTCCGAGCAGTACTTC.